The T cell receptor (beta chain) described here comes from a study of blood T cell repertoires in COVID-19 (dated by TCRdb to about 2020). About the study as a whole: Collaborator samples came from the United States, Italy and Spain and covered acute and convalescent phases of COVID-19. The prospective study material was composed of cDNA or gDNA derived from T cells, B-cell-depleted T cells, or PBMCs. The dataset comprised deeply sampled blood TCRbeta repertoires from subjects exposed to, actively infected with, or recovered from COVID-19. The sample metadata nearly always contained a de-identified subject ID, COVID-19 status, age in years and sex. A freely available public database, intended as a resource for researchers studying the immune response to SARS-CoV-2, is where the repertoires were released. Where HLA class I and class II types were available, the types were taken from metadata supplied by the sample provider, not from assay-based typing. The samples were drawn from the first 160 participants of the ongoing ImmuneRACE study and from under 1,500 subjects provided by 6 global collaborators. Points the paper makes about the study in general: Clinical and demographic metadata were provided uncurated, with the amount varying by source and participant.

TCRbeta CDR3 regions were amplified from genomic DNA by means of the immunoSEQ Assay, a bias-controlled multiplex PCR. In the original analysis: The number of nucleated cells in each sample was estimated by amplification of reference gene primers within the assay. To quantify the absolute abundance of each unique TCRbeta CDR3 rearrangement, sequence reads were collapsed and filtered. Productive Simpson clonality was computed per sample as the square root of Simpson's diversity index over productive rearrangements. TCRdb provides this immuneACCESS table in a form limited to in-frame rearrangements. Some clones are lacking; in checked studies, under half of them reflect an unresolved V gene, and why the rest are absent is not known. D and trimming come from the DNA, and the V and J calls and clone size come from that table. This sample comprises 200,000 to 250,000 clones, 80% to 90% of them detected only once. 3% to 4% of the sample lies in the top ten.

As concerns this clone: It lacks a known antigen. There are no base qualities to consult, and no much larger clone falls within one base.

The CDR3 goes from the cysteine to the phenylalanine over 15 residues. The CDR3 DNA has 45 bases and is translated from base 1. Relative to germline, V is missing 0 bases and J is missing 4 bases, with 4 bases of the junction outside any gene match. The CDR1 and CDR2 encoded by the germline V gene are SGHRS and YFSETQ. In the prospective study, participants were about 18 to 95 years old, resided in about two dozen geographic areas of the United States, and were enrolled through a virtual design. Cohort assignment in the prospective study relied on participant-reported clinical history from a screening survey and a study questionnaire. In the prospective study, whole blood, serum and a nasopharyngeal or oropharyngeal swab were collected from each participant by mobile phlebotomists. Prospective study participants could optionally give additional blood draws and questionnaires over an approximately 2-month period. Before DNA extraction, prospective study blood samples were shipped either frozen or at room temperature.

This clonotype was obtained from a woman aged 18-29 years in a cohort exposed to, infected with or recovered from COVID-19 (not recorded which). Sequenced sample: PBMCs or T cells enriched from blood (not recorded which). The V and J genes are TRBV5-1 and TRBJ2-3; TRBD2 matches 8 bases in the middle. The bases are TGCGCCAGCAGCTTGGCGGAGCGGGAGTCAGATACGCAGTATTTT. Protein translation: CASSLAERESDTQYF.